Included here is one T cell receptor beta chain sequence, with context. This entry is derived from a study of blood T cells in healthy people across ages. Germline assignment: CDR1 MNHEY and CDR2 SVGEGT. The V and J ends lost 4 bases and 7 bases, in that order; junction bases with no gene match: 7. The CDR3 is made up of 13 amino acids. A sample-barcoded 5' primer and a J-beta primer mix were used in a second PCR of about 7 to 12 cycles. A single record per CDR3 protein comes from TCRdb applying MiXCR to the 5' RACE reads. The table records 850,000 to 1,000,000 distinct CDR3 sequences, 48% of them present only once.

This sequence originates from a man younger than 45 in good health. Sequenced input: blood. The chain combines TRBV6-2 or TRBV6-3 with TRBJ2-7; TRBD2 matches at 7 bases. The CDR3 nucleotides read TGTGCCAGCAGTTCCCTATCGGGGGGAGAGCAGTACTTC. Its translation: CASSSLSGGEQYF.